The 20 T cell receptor beta chains below were found in one sample sequenced in a study of T cell responses to AZD1222 COVID-19 vaccine. Clones were sequenced by immunoSEQ multiplex PCR, and TCRdb holds only the in-frame ones, with some missing. The table has more than 150,000 clones, around 94% seen once. The starting material was peripheral blood, obtained on day 0 of AZD1222 vaccination. Receptors were obtained from an adult in good health.

The chain couples TRBV27 to TRBJ1-5; 9 bases line up with TRBD1. The J segment lost 5 bases and the V segment lost 5 bases, leaving 13 bases of the junction unmatched. The CDR3 runs to 17 residues. Germline loops: CDR1 MNHEY, CDR2 SMNVEV (reference sequence). The DNA of the CDR3 is TGTGCCAGCAGTACCCTCCCCTACAGGGGGCAGGATCAGCCCCAGCATTTT. Amino acid sequence: CASSTLPYRGQDQPQHF.

The chain couples TRBV6-4 to TRBJ2-3; D uncertain. Trimming took 3 bases from V and 6 from J, leaving 10 bases between them. CDR1 is MRHNA and CDR2 is SNTAGT in the germline V gene. The CDR3 is made up of 13 amino acids. The CDR3 nucleotides read TGTGCCAGCAGTGAGGTCCCCGGGGATACGCAGTATTTT. Translating gives CASSEVPGDTQYF.

The V call is TRBV3-1 (or the pseudogene TRBV3-2), the J call TRBJ2-7; D gene unclear. The germline gives CDR1 LGHDT, CDR2 YNNKEL (reference sequence). The ends were cut back, 5 bases at V and 3 bases at J, with 20 bases in the middle. The CDR3 is 16 amino acids. CDR3 in amino acids: CASSCRPGGILYEQYV. CDR3 nucleotide sequence: TGTGCCAGCAGCTGTCGCCCGGGCGGAATACTCTACGAGCAGTACGTC.

The rearrangement joins TRBV5-6 to TRBJ2-2; no clear D. CDR1 and CDR2 from the germline V gene are SGHDT and YYEEEE. The germline V and J ends were trimmed by 0 bases and 7 bases, with 16 bases remaining between them. The CDR3 runs 16 residues. This chain's CDR3 is CASSLAKWLVGGELFF. DNA for the CDR3: TGTGCCAGCAGCTTGGCCAAGTGGCTCGTAGGCGGGGAGCTGTTTTTT.

The chain carries TRBV2 and TRBJ1-5; D is uncertain. Per the germline V gene, CDR1 is SNHLY and CDR2 is FYNNEI. There are 15 residues in the CDR3. V lost 2 bases, J lost 6 bases, and 14 bases lay in between. CDR3 loop: CASSERVHLAQPQHF. The CDR3 DNA sequence: TGTGCCAGCAGTGAAAGGGTACACCTAGCTCAGCCCCAGCATTTT.

This clone was seen only once. The gene calls are TRBV7-2 and TRBJ1-5; TRBD1 matches 12 bases. Unmatched junction bases numbered 13, after V lost 4 bases and J lost 6 bases. Germline V gene lookup returns CDR1 SGHTA and CDR2 FQGNSA. This CDR3 has 18 residues. CDR3 bases: TGTGCCAGCAGCTCCTTCTTCCCCGGGACAGGGGGCGGTCAGCCCCAGCATTTT. Protein product: CASSSFFPGTGGGQPQHF.

The V call is TRBV19, the J call TRBJ1-1, with 7 bases fitting TRBD1. The CDR3 contains 15 residues. Unmatched junction bases numbered 6, after V lost 5 bases and J lost 0 bases. Germline V gene data show CDR1 as LNHDA and CDR2 as SQIVND (reference sequence). This chain's CDR3 is CASSGGTAMNTEAFF. The CDR3 DNA sequence: TGTGCCAGTAGTGGCGGGACAGCAATGAACACTGAAGCTTTCTTT.

The chain employs TRBV5-4 and TRBJ1-2; no reliable D call. Germline loops: CDR1 SGHNT, CDR2 YYREEE (reference sequence). This CDR3 is 14 amino acids long. V was trimmed by 0 bases and J by 2 bases, leaving 8 bases between them. DNA for the CDR3: TGTGCCAGCAGCTTGGGAGCCGCCAACTATGGCTACACCTTC. This encodes CASSLGAANYGYTF.

The V and J genes are TRBV4-1 and TRBJ2-1; TRBD1 agrees at 11 bases. This CDR3 spans 21 amino acids. Germline CDR1 is MGHRA and CDR2 is YSYEKL. V was pared by 4 bases and J by 4 bases, with 21 bases of the junction left unmatched. Written as DNA, the CDR3 is TGCGCCAGCAGCCCGCCAAGATCGGACAGGGGGCGGAATCAGCGATACAATGAGCAGTTCTTC. Translated, it gives CASSPPRSDRGRNQRYNEQFF.

The chain uses TRBV2 and TRBJ1-5, with TRBD1 matching over 7 bases. The germline CDR1 and CDR2 sequences are SNHLY and FYNNEI. V trimming: 7 bases; J trimming: 3 bases; junction bases outside the gene matches: 6. The CDR3 runs to 14 residues. The CDR3 here is CASKKGQVNQPQHF. The DNA for the CDR3 is TGTGCCAGCAAAAAAGGACAGGTCAATCAGCCCCAGCATTTT. Using reference TRBV2 and TRBJ1-5 for the parts outside the CDR3, the full variable domain is EPEVTQTPSHQVTQMGQEVILRCVPISNHLYFYWYRQILGQKVEFLVSFYNNEISEKSEIFDDQFSVERPDGSNFTLKIRSTKLEDSAMYFCASKKGQVNQPQHFGDGTRLSIL.

The chain couples TRBV6-6 to TRBJ2-1; TRBD1 matches at 10 bases. The V gene end was trimmed by 2 bases and the J gene end by 6 bases; junction bases not matched to a gene: 7. Germline lookup yields CDR1 MNHNY and CDR2 SVGAGI (reference sequence). CDR3 size: 16 residues. CDR3 DNA sequence: TGTGCCAGCAGTTACCCTGGACAGGGGGTTGGCAATGAGCAGTTCTTC. This gives the protein CASSYPGQGVGNEQFF.

This chain joins TRBV21-1 and TRBJ2-3; the D call of TRBD1 is as the table states it, not checked on the DNA. TRBV21-1 has pseudogene status. This CDR3 region has 19 residues. In DNA form, the CDR3 reads TGTGCCAGCAGCAAACCCATCAAAACCGGGACAGCGTCGTTGGATACGCAGTATTTT. This encodes CASSKPIKTGTASLDTQYF.

V usage is TRBV7-9 and J usage is TRBJ1-2; 9 bases are a match to TRBD1. V shed 5 bases, J shed 6 bases, and the junction held 7 bases outside the gene matches. Looked up from germline, CDR1 is SEHNR and CDR2 is FQNEAQ (reference sequence). CDR3 size: 14 residues. The CDR3 loop reads CASSPTDRGNGYTF. DNA of the CDR3: TGTGCCAGCAGCCCGACGGACAGGGGTAATGGCTACACCTTC.

The rearrangement uses TRBV29-1 and TRBJ1-1; D not certain. The germline CDR1 and CDR2 sequences are SQVTM and ANQGSEA. V was clipped by 6 bases and J by 4 bases, with 15 bases between them. The CDR3 sequence is 13 residues long. CDR3 coding DNA: TGCAGCGTGTTCAGGTGGTCCGGCACTGAAGCTTTCTTT. Translated, it gives CSVFRWSGTEAFF. The full variable domain, its missing parts supplied by reference TRBV29-1 and TRBJ1-1, is SAVISQKPSRDICQRGTSLTIQCQVDSQVTMMFWYRQQPGQSLTLIATANQGSEATYESGFVIDKFPISRPNLTFSTLTVSNMSPEDSSIYLCSVFRWSGTEAFFGQGTRLTVV.

V usage is TRBV19 and J usage is TRBJ1-1; D unresolved. Trimming took 3 bases from V and 1 from J, leaving 6 bases between them. Germline-derived CDR1 and CDR2 are LNHDA and SQIVND (reference sequence). The CDR3 has 13 amino acids. CDR3 sequence reads: CASSMSRNTEAFF. The CDR3 DNA is TGTGCCAGTAGTATGTCCCGGAACACTGAAGCTTTCTTT.

The V gene is TRBV6-5, the J gene TRBJ1-3, with no clear D. The germline V and J ends were trimmed by 7 bases and 0 bases, with 10 bases remaining between them. In germline, CDR1 is MNHEY, CDR2 SVGAGI. The CDR3 has 14 residues. In DNA form, the CDR3 reads TGTGCCAGCACCCTGACTGACTCTGGAAACACCATATATTTT. It codes for CASTLTDSGNTIYF.

V usage is TRBV7-9 and J usage is TRBJ2-7, with D perhaps matching TRBD1 (6 bases). The CDR3 loop spans 15 amino acids. V lost 7 bases and J lost 3, with 19 bases in between. The V gene's germline CDR1 is SEHNR and CDR2 FQNEAQ (reference sequence). CDR3 sequence reads: CASIPDRMPLYEQYF. DNA of the CDR3: TGTGCCAGCATACCCGACAGGATGCCCCTCTACGAGCAGTACTTC.

The chain recombines TRBV5-1 with TRBJ2-3, with 7 nucleotides matching TRBD2. V gave up 1 base and J gave up 6 bases; unmatched junction bases: 8. CDR3 length: 15 residues. CDR1 and CDR2 from the germline V gene are SGHRS and YFSETQ. The CDR3 loop is CASSLRLAASDTQYF. CDR3 nucleotide sequence: TGCGCCAGCAGCTTGCGGCTAGCGGCTTCTGATACGCAGTATTTT.

The chain has TRBV7-9 and TRBJ1-1, with TRBD1 identical over 7 bases. The CDR3 runs to 17 residues. The germline CDR1 and CDR2 sequences are SEHNR and FQNEAQ (reference sequence). V was clipped by 1 base and J by 1 base; unmatched bases: 9. The CDR3 DNA is TGTGCCAGCAGCTTAGTAGTTAAAGGGACAGCGAACACTGAAGCTTTCTTT. Translating it yields CASSLVVKGTANTEAFF. The full variable domain, its missing parts supplied by reference TRBV7-9 and TRBJ1-1, is DTGVSQNPRHKITKRGQNVTFRCDPISEHNRLYWYRQTLGQGPEFLTYFQNEAQLEKSRLLSDRFSAERPKGSFSTLEIQRTEQGDSAMYLCASSLVVKGTANTEAFFGQGTRLTVV.

This chain joins TRBV28 and TRBJ1-5; D possibly corresponds to TRBD1 (6 bases). V was clipped by 4 bases and J by 3 bases, with 7 bases between them. The germline V gene has CDR1 MDHEN and CDR2 SYDVKM. This CDR3 has 13 amino acids. CDR3 loop: CASSSGVNQPQHF. The CDR3 DNA follows: TGTGCCAGCAGTTCAGGGGTCAATCAGCCCCAGCATTTT.